Each of the 2 T cell receptor beta chains below was sequenced from the same sample in a study of blood T cell repertoires in COVID-19. Only in-frame clones appear in the TCRdb table, and some are missing; sequencing was by immunoSEQ multiplex PCR. The sample records fewer than 150,000 clones, about four fifths being singletons. Specimen: peripheral blood. The receptors were gathered from a woman in her thirties who had recovered from COVID-19.

The rearrangement joins TRBV3-1 (or the pseudogene TRBV3-2) to TRBJ2-3, with 8 bases fitting TRBD2. This CDR3 is 17 amino acids long. CDR1 and CDR2 from the germline V gene are LGHDT and YNNKEL (reference sequence). The junction had 14 bases not matched to a gene; V was cut back by 7 bases and J by 2 bases. CDR3 residues: CASTPVAGGIFTDTQYF. CDR3 bases: TGTGCCAGCACCCCCGTGGCGGGGGGAATATTCACAGATACGCAGTATTTT.

The J gene is TRBJ1-5, the V gene TRBV5-1; 8 bases line up with TRBD1. With 3 bases clipped from V and 0 bases from J, the junction kept 2 bases outside the gene matches. Germline lookup yields CDR1 SGHRS and CDR2 YFSETQ. The CDR3 loop spans 15 amino acids. The CDR3 coding sequence is TGCGCCAGCAGCTGGACAGGGAATAGCAATCAGCCCCAGCATTTT. This encodes CASSWTGNSNQPQHF.